This passage covers 8 T cell receptor beta chains from one sample sequenced in a study of technical replicates of blood from several donors. Clones were sequenced by immunoSEQ multiplex PCR, and TCRdb holds only the in-frame ones, with some missing. Of about 13,000 clones in the sample, 70% to 90% were seen once. The sequenced sample was PBMCs. The receptors originated from a human donor in good health.

This clone was detected a few times. The V call is TRBV11-2, the J call TRBJ1-2; D call uncertain. From germline, CDR1 is SGHAT and CDR2 FQNNGV. V lost 1 base and J 3 bases, leaving 9 bases between the germline ends. This CDR3 is 14 amino acids long. The CDR3 sequence: CASSLAGRDYGYTF. As DNA, the CDR3 is TGTGCCAGCAGCTTAGCTGGGAGAGACTATGGCTACACCTTC.

This clone was found once. The chain uses TRBV28 and TRBJ2-7; 8 nucleotides align to TRBD1. This CDR3 is built from 15 residues. The ends lost 4 bases at V and 5 bases at J; junction bases unmatched: 10. The germline V gene encodes CDR1 MDHEN and CDR2 SYDVKM. This CDR3 is CASSSPWTGFNEQYF. The CDR3 DNA follows: TGTGCCAGCAGTTCACCCTGGACAGGGTTCAACGAGCAGTACTTC.

The genes are TRBV7-9 and TRBJ2-2; D is perhaps TRBD1 (5 bases). CDR3 length: 14 amino acids. V was trimmed by 5 bases and J by 5 bases, leaving 12 bases between them. Looked up from germline, CDR1 is SEHNR and CDR2 is FQNEAQ (reference sequence). The DNA of the CDR3 is TGTGCCAGCAGCACCGACAGTTATACCGGGGAGCTGTTTTTT. Translating it yields CASSTDSYTGELFF.

This sequence joins TRBV27 and TRBJ1-5; 8 nucleotides align to TRBD1. This CDR3 comprises 14 residues. Germline CDR1 MNHEY, CDR2 SMNVEV (reference sequence). The V segment lost 7 bases and the J segment 0 bases; nucleotides outside the gene matches: 2. CDR3: CASTGQGSNQPQHF. CDR3 DNA sequence: TGTGCCAGCACCGGACAGGGTAGCAATCAGCCCCAGCATTTT.

The chain recombines TRBV7-9 with TRBJ2-3, with TRBD1 matching over 7 bases. Germline V gives CDR1 SEHNR, CDR2 FQNEAQ (reference sequence). This CDR3 comprises 14 residues. The V gene end was trimmed by 3 bases and the J gene end by 4 bases; junction bases not matched to a gene: 4. This CDR3 is CASSFGQGADTQYF. The CDR3 DNA reads as TGTGCCAGCAGCTTCGGCCAGGGGGCAGATACGCAGTATTTT.

This chain uses TRBV7-3 with TRBJ2-5, with 9 positions matching TRBD1. Trimming removed 5 bases from V and 5 bases from J; junction bases left unmatched: 6. Germline CDR1 SGHTA, CDR2 FQGTGA. The CDR3 covers 14 residues. CDR3 coding DNA: TGTGCCAGCAGCCGTGACAGGGGGGCGGAGACCCAGTACTTC. It encodes CASSRDRGAETQYF.

The V gene is TRBV28, the J gene TRBJ2-1, with 11 bases fitting TRBD1. Germline values: CDR1 MDHEN, CDR2 SYDVKM. There are 16 residues in the CDR3. J lost 7 bases, V lost 2 bases, and 7 bases had no gene match. The CDR3 DNA follows: TGTGCCAGCAGTTTAGGCTGGACAGGGGGCTCTAATGAGCAGTTCTTC. This gives the protein CASSLGWTGGSNEQFF.

The chain joins TRBV6-1 to TRBJ2-5, with a weak D call TRBD2 (5 bases). Trimming stripped 1 base from V and 2 bases from J, with 8 bases between. Per the germline V gene, CDR1 is MNHNS and CDR2 is SASEGT. The CDR3 loop spans 14 amino acids. The DNA of the CDR3 is TGTGCCAGCAGTGAAGGACCGGGGCAAGAGACCCAGTACTTC. Translation gives CASSEGPGQETQYF.